The rows below give T cell receptor beta chains drawn from one sample of a study of OX40 agonist ivuxolimab in advanced cancers. Generated by immunoSEQ multiplex PCR, the TCRdb table keeps only in-frame clones and is missing some. The data show over 65,000 clones, approximately 90% seen once. This specimen was CD4+ or CD8+ T cells sorted from blood, taken in a trial of the OX40 agonist ivuxolimab. These receptors all come from an adult with an advanced solid tumor such as melanoma, head and neck, liver or kidney cancer. Both conserved end residues are part of each CDR3. A D gene is named only where the DNA matches it firmly. Size is omitted from some rows. Given values are once, few, many or a class for expanded clones.

.	TRBV6-1	TRBD1	TRBJ2-5	CASKTQGAGETQYF	TGTGCCAGCAAAACACAGGGGGCGGGGGAGACCCAGTACTTC
.	TRBV2	.	TRBJ2-1	CASIIGLAYNGEQFF	TGTGCCAGCATAATTGGGCTAGCGTATAACGGTGAGCAGTTCTTC
.	TRBV7-2	.	TRBJ2-1	CASSSSTGQLFF	TGTGCCAGCAGCTCCTCCACAGGGCAGCTGTTCTTC
.	TRBV6-1	.	TRBJ2-5	CASSPRETETQYF	TGTGCCAGCAGTCCCAGGGAGACGGAGACCCAGTACTTC
.	TRBV13	TRBD1	TRBJ1-2	CASSLGRQGHGYTF	TGTGCCAGCAGCTTAGGCCGACAGGGGCATGGCTACACCTTC
.	TRBV7-2	.	TRBJ2-7	CASSLSGVPSYEQYF	TGTGCCAGCAGCTTATCCGGGGTCCCCTCCTACGAGCAGTACTTC
.	TRBV30	.	TRBJ1-6	CAWNPLGVYNSPLHF	TGTGCCTGGAATCCCCTTGGAGTTTATAATTCACCCCTCCACTTT
.	TRBV4-2	TRBD1	TRBJ1-1	CASSLTGGAAFF	TGTGCCAGCAGCCTGACAGGGGGAGCGGCTTTCTTT
.	TRBV19	.	TRBJ2-1	CASTRAGASSYNEQFF	TGTGCCAGTACCAGAGCGGGCGCTAGCTCCTACAATGAGCAGTTCTTC
few	TRBV5-6	.	TRBJ1-2	CASSLVLVGGPTF	TGTGCCAGCAGCTTGGTGCTAGTCGGGGGTCCCACCTTC
.	TRBV7-2	.	TRBJ2-2	CASSLDTGELFF	TGTGCCAGCAGCTTAGACACCGGGGAGCTGTTTTTT
.	TRBV4-1	TRBD2	TRBJ2-3	CASSQPTSGTKDTQYF	TGCGCCAGCAGCCAACCGACTAGCGGGACTAAAGATACGCAGTATTTT
.	TRBV5-1	TRBD1	TRBJ2-6	CASRLTGTVNSGANVLTF	TGCGCCAGCAGACTTACCGGGACAGTCAACTCTGGGGCCAACGTCCTGACTTTC
.	TRBV5-8	.	TRBJ1-2	CASSSRGGGYYGYTF	TGTGCCAGCAGCTCCCGAGGAGGGGGTTACTATGGCTACACCTTC
.	TRBV4-3	TRBD2	TRBJ2-3	CASSQEASGVGDTQYF	TGCGCCAGCAGCCAAGAGGCTAGCGGGGTAGGGGATACGCAGTATTTT
.	TRBV9	.	TRBJ1-3	CASSVGAGEFSGNTIYF	TGTGCCAGCAGCGTAGGGGCAGGCGAGTTCTCTGGAAACACCATATATTTT
.	TRBV14	TRBD1	TRBJ2-7	CASSQGGWTGGYEQYF	TGTGCCAGCAGCCAAGGGGGATGGACAGGGGGCTACGAGCAGTACTTC
.	TRBV6-6	.	TRBJ1-1	CASSYRGGAEAFF	TGTGCCAGCAGTTACCGAGGGGGGGCTGAAGCTTTCTTT
.	TRBV5-1	TRBD1	TRBJ2-7	CASSVPTGAVPYEQYF	TGCGCCAGCAGCGTCCCTACAGGGGCCGTGCCCTACGAGCAGTACTTC
.	TRBV2	.	TRBJ1-2	CASSENSFGYTF	TGTGCCAGCAGTGAAAATTCATTTGGCTACACCTTC
.	TRBV4-3	TRBD2	TRBJ2-5	CASSQVLAGGPETQYF	TGCGCCAGCAGCCAAGTTCTTGCGGGAGGGCCGGAGACCCAGTACTTC
.	TRBV5-4	TRBD2	TRBJ2-5	CASTSSAGGGQETQYF	TGTGCCAGCACCTCATCCGCGGGAGGCGGGCAAGAGACCCAGTACTTC
.	TRBV2	.	TRBJ2-7	CATGDGGRSYEQYF	TGTGCCACCGGAGACGGGGGCCGCTCCTACGAGCAGTACTTC
.	TRBV7-9	TRBD1	TRBJ2-7	CASSLAPQGQEQYF	TGTGCCAGCAGCTTAGCACCCCAGGGACAGGAGCAGTACTTC
once	TRBV30	TRBD2	TRBJ2-1	CAWSARGGGYNEQFF	TGTGCCTGGAGTGCCCGCGGGGGAGGATACAATGAGCAGTTCTTC
.	TRBV2	TRBD2	TRBJ2-7	CASTWTSAVTYEQYF	TGTGCCAGCACCTGGACTAGCGCCGTAACCTACGAGCAGTACTTC
.	TRBV6-5	.	TRBJ1-6	CASSYGAGLNNSPLHF	TGTGCCAGCAGTTACGGGGCAGGGCTTAATAATTCACCCCTCCACTTT
.	TRBV2	.	TRBJ2-7	CASRIRQNSYEQYF	TGTGCCAGCAGGATCCGACAGAACTCCTACGAGCAGTACTTC
.	TRBV21-1	.	TRBJ2-7	CASSKEADGTSYEQYF	TGTGCCAGCAGCAAAGAGGCGGACGGGACCTCCTACGAGCAGTACTTC
.	TRBV7-2	TRBD1	TRBJ1-1	CASSLGADRGAFF	TGTGCCAGCAGCTTAGGGGCGGACAGGGGAGCTTTCTTT
.	TRBV7-2	.	TRBJ2-2	CASSPIGGSGTGELFF	TGTGCCAGCAGTCCCATCGGGGGTTCGGGAACCGGGGAGCTGTTTTTT
.	TRBV10-3	TRBD2	TRBJ2-7	CAISGGGIRAYEQYF	TGTGCCATCAGTGGCGGGGGGATTCGTGCTTACGAGCAGTACTTC
.	TRBV4-1	TRBD2	TRBJ2-4	CASSQDLSGSFIQYF	TGCGCCAGCAGCCAAGACCTGAGCGGGAGTTTCATTCAGTACTTC
.	TRBV28	.	TRBJ2-7	CASSSRRVEQYF	TGTGCCAGCAGCAGCAGGAGGGTTGAGCAGTACTTC
.	TRBV6-5	.	TRBJ2-7	CASNEPVPPYEQYF	TGTGCCAGCAACGAACCCGTGCCTCCCTACGAGCAGTACTTC
.	TRBV7-8	TRBD2	TRBJ2-3	CASSFRRLAGGRGDTQYF	TGTGCCAGCAGCTTCCGGAGACTAGCGGGAGGGCGTGGAGATACGCAGTATTTT
.	TRBV7-9	.	TRBJ2-2	CANSRFGELFF	TGTGCTAACTCCCGGTTCGGGGAGCTGTTTTTT
.	TRBV6-5	.	TRBJ2-5	CASSPRDSQTETQYF	TGTGCCAGCAGTCCCCGGGACTCTCAAACCGAGACCCAGTACTTC
.	TRBV5-6	TRBD2	TRBJ2-3	CASSLPAGGPTDTQYF	TGTGCCAGCAGCTTGCCAGCGGGAGGGCCCACAGATACGCAGTATTTT
.	TRBV19	TRBD1	TRBJ2-7	CASSMSGRGTGPHEQYF	TGTGCCAGTAGTATGTCGGGTCGCGGGACAGGGCCCCACGAGCAGTACTTC
few	TRBV10-3	.	TRBJ2-3	CAISDRTDTQYF	TGTGCCATCAGTGACAGGACAGATACGCAGTATTTT
.	TRBV28	.	TRBJ1-2	CASSLINYGYTF	TGTGCCAGCAGTTTAATTAACTATGGCTACACCTTC
few	TRBV5-1	.	TRBJ1-1	CASSLPPGDTEAFF	TGCGCCAGCAGCTTGCCGCCCGGGGACACTGAAGCTTTCTTT
.	TRBV6-6	TRBD1	TRBJ2-7	CASSAPDREIYEQYF	TGTGCCAGCAGTGCCCCTGACAGGGAAATTTACGAGCAGTACTTC
.	TRBV7-9	.	TRBJ1-2	CASLDGRIPSNYGYTF	TGTGCCAGCCTGGACGGGCGAATCCCTTCTAACTATGGCTACACCTTC
.	TRBV10-1	TRBD1	TRBJ2-5	CASSESLGTGWETQYF	TGCGCCAGCAGTGAGTCCCTCGGGACAGGGTGGGAGACCCAGTACTTC
once	TRBV9	.	TRBJ1-1	CASSGNTEAFF	TGTGCCAGCAGCGGTAACACTGAAGCTTTCTTT
.	TRBV12-5	.	TRBJ1-2	CASGSSQVPHYGYTF	TGTGCTAGTGGTTCGTCCCAGGTACCACACTATGGCTACACCTTC
.	TRBV11-3	.	TRBJ2-7	CASSLGGGKQYF	TGTGCCAGCAGCTTAGGAGGTGGAAAGCAGTACTTC
.	TRBV9	.	TRBJ2-3	CASREGLNTDTQYF	TGTGCCAGCAGGGAGGGACTGAACACAGATACGCAGTATTTT
.	TRBV27	.	TRBJ1-1	CASSLRGMNTEAFF	TGTGCCAGCAGCCTAAGGGGTATGAACACTGAAGCTTTCTTT